The rows below give T cell receptor beta chains drawn from one sample of a study of technical replicates of blood from several donors. The method was immunoSEQ multiplex PCR; TCRdb's version includes in-frame clones alone and lacks a portion of them. The sample consists of around 74,000 clones, 65% to 90% of them appearing once. Sequencing input: PBMCs. The receptors come from a human donor in good health. Some clones in this sample may be carry-over from other donors' samples. Both conserved end residues are part of each CDR3. Fields, in order: CDR3 DNA, CDR3 protein, V gene, clone size, D gene, J gene. The D gene is left open where the match is weak. Clone size is given for some rows only: seen once, a few or many times, or a class if the clone is expanded.

TGTGCCAGCAGCTTGGCCCTAGGACTAGAGGAGACCCAGTACTTC CASSLALGLEETQYF TRBV7-9 NA TRBD2 TRBJ2-5
TGTGCCAGCAGCCTCGGGGGTAGCCGGGCCTGGGCCCAGTACTTC CASSLGGSRAWAQYF TRBV6-5 NA NA TRBJ2-5
TGTGCCAGCAGCTTATTCTCCCGCCAGTCCTACGAGCAGTACTTC CASSLFSRQSYEQYF TRBV11-1 once NA TRBJ2-7
TGTGCCAGCAGTGACTCTGTGGGGGGAGGCACAGATACGCAGTATTTT CASSDSVGGGTDTQYF TRBV6-4 NA NA TRBJ2-3
TGTGCCAGCAGCTTAAGGGCCAGGCCGGCGGGAAACACTGAAGCTTTCTTT CASSLRARPAGNTEAFF TRBV11-2 NA NA TRBJ1-1
TGTGCCAGCAGCACACACGTGGAGACCCAGTACTTC CASSTHVETQYF TRBV6-6 NA NA TRBJ2-5
TGTGCCAGCAGCCTAGCGGGAACGGCGAACACCGGGGAGCTGTTTTTT CASSLAGTANTGELFF TRBV9 few TRBD2 TRBJ2-2
TGTGCCAGCAGTGGACAGCCTCTTTACGACAATGAGCAGTTCTTC CASSGQPLYDNEQFF TRBV6-1 NA NA TRBJ2-1
TGTGCCAGCTCACCTATGGACAGGGCTGGAAACACCATATATTTT CASSPMDRAGNTIYF TRBV18 NA TRBD1 TRBJ1-3
TGTGCCAGCAGCCCCCACAGCGGGGTCACGTTCGAGCAGTACTTC CASSPHSGVTFEQYF TRBV7-2 NA TRBD2 TRBJ2-7
TGCGCCAGCAGCCACGCGGGCCGCACAGATACGCAGTATTTT CASSHAGRTDTQYF TRBV4-3 NA NA TRBJ2-3
TGTGCCACCAGCAGATTCGGCGGACAGGACCATGAAAAACTGTTTTTT CATSRFGGQDHEKLFF TRBV15 NA TRBD1 TRBJ1-4
TGTGCCAGCAGCTTAGGAACAGGGCCTTTTAAGTACACCTTC CASSLGTGPFKYTF TRBV7-9 NA NA TRBJ1-2
TGTGCCAGCAGCGTAGCTAGGGGACAGCATTATGGCTACACCTTC CASSVARGQHYGYTF TRBV9 NA TRBD1 TRBJ1-2
TGTGCCAGCAGCTTAGGGTACGGAGTAGACTACGAGCAGTACTTC CASSLGYGVDYEQYF TRBV11-2 NA NA TRBJ2-7
TGTGCCTGGGAGGGGGGGGAGGATACGCAGTATTTT CAWEGGEDTQYF TRBV30 NA NA TRBJ2-3
TGTGCCATCAGGGGCGGAAACACCATATATTTT CAIRGGNTIYF TRBV10-3 NA NA TRBJ1-3
TGTGCCAGCAGCAGAGACAGGGGGCTCGAGCAGTACTTC CASSRDRGLEQYF TRBV11-2 NA TRBD1 TRBJ2-7
TGTGCCAGCAGAATAGCGGGAGGGACCTACGAGCAGTACTTC CASRIAGGTYEQYF TRBV27 NA TRBD2 TRBJ2-7
TGTGCCACCAGCGCCGGAGCGGCCGCCTACAATGAGCAGTTCTTC CATSAGAAAYNEQFF TRBV15 NA NA TRBJ2-1
TGTGCCAGCAGCTTAGGGCAAAACCAGCCCCAGCATTTT CASSLGQNQPQHF TRBV7-7 few NA TRBJ1-5
TGCAGTGCCCCAGGGAACGAGCAGTACTTC CSAPGNEQYF TRBV20-1 NA NA TRBJ2-7
TGTGCCAGCAGCTTAGGTGTAGCACCAACTAATGAAAAACTGTTTTTT CASSLGVAPTNEKLFF TRBV7-6 NA NA TRBJ1-4
TGTGCCAGCATTCTGACTAGCGCTGCTCCAGATACGCAGTATTTT CASILTSAAPDTQYF TRBV2 NA TRBD2 TRBJ2-3
TGTGCCAGCTCACCACCTAGCGTAGCGGGGAGTACGCAGTATTTT CASSPPSVAGSTQYF TRBV18 NA TRBD2 TRBJ2-3
TGCGCCAGCAGCCAAGATATAGCGGGATCCTACGAGCAGTACTTC CASSQDIAGSYEQYF TRBV4-3 NA TRBD2 TRBJ2-7
TGTGCCACTAGAACGCTCTACGCCAATGAGCAGTTCTTC CATRTLYANEQFF TRBV27 NA NA TRBJ2-1
TGTGCCAGCAGCTCCCCAGGACAGACCTACGAGCAGTACTTC CASSSPGQTYEQYF TRBV7-6 NA NA TRBJ2-7
TGTGCCAGCAGCTTAGATGTTGGACAGAGAAACTACAATGAGCAGTTCTTC CASSLDVGQRNYNEQFF TRBV7-2 NA NA TRBJ2-1
TGTGCCAGCAGCTTAAGGACAGGGGGAACCGGGGAGCTGTTTTTT CASSLRTGGTGELFF TRBV7-2 NA TRBD1 TRBJ2-2
TGTGCCAGCAGCACCTGGGACAACACTTACGAGCAGTACTTC CASSTWDNTYEQYF TRBV9 NA NA TRBJ2-7
TGCAGCGCAGATACAGGGGGGAACACTGAAGCTTTCTTT CSADTGGNTEAFF TRBV29-1 NA TRBD1 TRBJ1-1
TGTACCAGCAGCGAAGGCGCGGGGGAGCCCTACGAGCAGTACTTC CTSSEGAGEPYEQYF TRBV25-1 NA TRBD2 TRBJ2-7
TGCAGCGTTGGTCCGAAACAGGATTTATTTGAGCAGTACTTC CSVGPKQDLFEQYF TRBV29-1 once NA TRBJ2-7
TGCGCCAGCAGCACCACTAGCGGGAGGGCCGATGGGTTCTTC CASSTTSGRADGFF TRBV5-1 NA TRBD2 TRBJ2-1
TGCAGTGCTAGAGAGGACAGGGACACAGGCTTC CSAREDRDTGF TRBV20-1 NA TRBD1 TRBJ1-2
TGTGCCAGCAGGCAGGGTGCGGGGTATAGCAATCAGCCCCAGCATTTT CASRQGAGYSNQPQHF TRBV5-5 NA NA TRBJ1-5
TGTGCCAGCAGCTTAGGATCGAGGTTGGAAAAACTGTTTTTT CASSLGSRLEKLFF TRBV7-9 NA NA TRBJ1-4
TGCAGCGTTGGGACTGGACGCACTGGCGCCGGGGAGCTGTTTTTT CSVGTGRTGAGELFF TRBV29-1 NA NA TRBJ2-2
TGTGCCAGCAGCCCTCAAGCGGAGGGTTGGGACGAGCAGTACTTC CASSPQAEGWDEQYF TRBV9 NA NA TRBJ2-7
TGTGCCAGCAGTTCACTGAATGTGATCAATGAGCAGTTCTTC CASSSLNVINEQFF TRBV6-5 NA NA TRBJ2-1
TGTGCCAGCAGTGACTCGAGGGGGTGCAATCAGCCCCAGCATTTT CASSDSRGCNQPQHF TRBV6-4 NA NA TRBJ1-5
TGTGCCAGCAGTTTGACAGGGGGCTATGCCACCGGGGAGCTGTTTTTT CASSLTGGYATGELFF TRBV28 NA TRBD1 TRBJ2-2
TGTGCCAGCAGCCTGAGCGGGACAGGCTACGAGCAGTACTTC CASSLSGTGYEQYF TRBV7-9 NA NA TRBJ2-7
TGTGCCAGAACCGGGACAGGCGTTTCCGAGCAGTACTTC CARTGTGVSEQYF TRBV2 NA TRBD1 TRBJ2-7
TGTGCCAGTAGTATAGGGGAGTTGAACACTGAAGCTTTCTTT CASSIGELNTEAFF TRBV19 few NA TRBJ1-1
TGCAGCGAGAGGGACAGCCGCTCCTACAATGAGCAGTTCTTC CSERDSRSYNEQFF TRBV29-1 NA TRBD1 TRBJ2-1
TGTGCCAGCAGCCCAGGGGCCAGGTCTAACTATGGCTACACCTTC CASSPGARSNYGYTF TRBV7-2 NA NA TRBJ1-2
TGTGCCAGCAGTGAGGCTACCAGGTCATTCGATACGCAGTATTTT CASSEATRSFDTQYF TRBV25-1 NA NA TRBJ2-3
TGTGCCAGCAGCCAACGTTGGCAGTTAAACACCGGGGAGCTGTTTTTT CASSQRWQLNTGELFF TRBV5-4 NA NA TRBJ2-2
TGTGCCAGCACCCTGGGACAGGGATTTCAGCCCCAGCATTTT CASTLGQGFQPQHF TRBV6-1 NA TRBD1 TRBJ1-5
TGTGCCAGCAGCTTAGAATCAGACCCTAGGGGCCAGCCCCAGCATTTT CASSLESDPRGQPQHF TRBV7-2 NA NA TRBJ1-5
TGCGCCAGCAGCCAAAATACCCCCGGGACAATATACTACGAGCAGTACTTC CASSQNTPGTIYYEQYF TRBV4-1 NA NA TRBJ2-7
TGTGCCAGCACCAAAGTGCAGGGTCCAAATCAGCCCCAGCATTTT CASTKVQGPNQPQHF TRBV2 NA NA TRBJ1-5
TGTGCCAGCAGCTCTATTTCCTCTGGGGCCAACGTCCTGACTTTC CASSSISSGANVLTF TRBV7-3 NA NA TRBJ2-6
TGTGCCAGCGGTTCCTTAGTTGGGGCGGACACCGGGGAGCTGTTTTTT CASGSLVGADTGELFF TRBV4-2 NA NA TRBJ2-2
TGTGCCAGCAGTTGGACTAGCGGGGGGACCGGGGAGCTGTTTTTT CASSWTSGGTGELFF TRBV28 once TRBD2 TRBJ2-2
TGTGCCAGCAGCGACAGTGCCAAAAACATTCAGTACTTC CASSDSAKNIQYF TRBV7-9 NA NA TRBJ2-4
TGTGCCAGCAGCTTAGGACAGGGCTTTAGTCAGCCCCAGCATTTT CASSLGQGFSQPQHF TRBV7-9 NA TRBD1 TRBJ1-5